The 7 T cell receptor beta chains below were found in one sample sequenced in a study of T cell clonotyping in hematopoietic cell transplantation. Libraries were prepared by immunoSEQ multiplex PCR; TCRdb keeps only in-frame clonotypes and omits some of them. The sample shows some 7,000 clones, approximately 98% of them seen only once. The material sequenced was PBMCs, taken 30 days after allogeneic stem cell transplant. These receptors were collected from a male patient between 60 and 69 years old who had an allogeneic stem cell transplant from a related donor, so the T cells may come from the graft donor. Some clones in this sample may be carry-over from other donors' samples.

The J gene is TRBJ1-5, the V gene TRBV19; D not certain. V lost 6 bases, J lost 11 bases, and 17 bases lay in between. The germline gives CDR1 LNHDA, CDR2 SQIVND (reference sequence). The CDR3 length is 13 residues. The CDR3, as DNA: TGTGCCAGTAGGAGGGATACCGGGATGGCCCAGCATTTT. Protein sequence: CASRRDTGMAQHF. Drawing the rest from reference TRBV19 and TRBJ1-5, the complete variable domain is DGGITQSPKYLFRKEGQNVTLSCEQNLNHDAMYWYRQDPGQGLRLIYYSQIVNDFQKGDIAEGYSVSREKKESFPLTVTSAQKNPTAFYLCASRRDTGMAQHFGDGTRLSIL.

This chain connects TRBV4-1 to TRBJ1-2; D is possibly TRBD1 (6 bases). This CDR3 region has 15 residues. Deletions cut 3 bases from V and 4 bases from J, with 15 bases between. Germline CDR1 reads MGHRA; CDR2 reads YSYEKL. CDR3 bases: TGCGCCAGCAGCCAGACAGGTAGGAGGACCTATGGCTACACCTTC. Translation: CASSQTGRRTYGYTF.

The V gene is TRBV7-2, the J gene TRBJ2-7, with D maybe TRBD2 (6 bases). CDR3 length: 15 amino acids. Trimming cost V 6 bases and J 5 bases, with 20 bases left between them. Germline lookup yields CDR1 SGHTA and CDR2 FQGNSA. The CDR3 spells CASRPEPSVVDEQYF. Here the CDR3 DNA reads TGTGCCAGCAGACCGGAGCCTAGCGTAGTTGACGAGCAGTACTTC.

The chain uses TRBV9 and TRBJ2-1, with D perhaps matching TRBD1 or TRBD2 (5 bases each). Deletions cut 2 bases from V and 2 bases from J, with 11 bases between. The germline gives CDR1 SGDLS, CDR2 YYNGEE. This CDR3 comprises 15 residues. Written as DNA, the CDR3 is TGTGCCAGCAGCGTCAGGGACGCAGCCTACAATGAGCAGTTCTTC. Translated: CASSVRDAAYNEQFF. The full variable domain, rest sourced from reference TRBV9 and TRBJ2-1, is DSGVTQTPKHLITATGQRVTLRCSPRSGDLSVYWYQQSLDQGLQFLIQYYNGEERAKGNILERFSAQQFPDLHSELNLSSLELGDSALYFCASSVRDAAYNEQFFGPGTRLTVL.

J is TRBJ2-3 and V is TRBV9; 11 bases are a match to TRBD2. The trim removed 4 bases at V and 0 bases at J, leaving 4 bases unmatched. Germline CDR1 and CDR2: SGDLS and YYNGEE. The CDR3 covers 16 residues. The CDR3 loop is CASSSSGGRSTDTQYF. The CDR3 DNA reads TGTGCCAGCAGCTCTAGCGGGGGGCGGAGCACAGATACGCAGTATTTT.

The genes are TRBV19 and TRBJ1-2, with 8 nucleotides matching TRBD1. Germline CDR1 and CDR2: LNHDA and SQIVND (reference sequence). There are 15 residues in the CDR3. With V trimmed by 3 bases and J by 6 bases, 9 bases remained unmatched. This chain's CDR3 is CASSIGQGGGHGYTF. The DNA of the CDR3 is TGTGCCAGTAGTATTGGACAGGGAGGGGGACATGGCTACACCTTC.

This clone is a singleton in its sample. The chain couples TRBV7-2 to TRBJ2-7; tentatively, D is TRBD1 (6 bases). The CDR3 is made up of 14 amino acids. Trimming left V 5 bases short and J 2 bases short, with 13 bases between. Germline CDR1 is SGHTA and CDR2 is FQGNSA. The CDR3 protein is CASSVQGRPYEQYF. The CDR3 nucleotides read TGTGCCAGCAGCGTACAGGGACGGCCCTACGAGCAGTACTTC.